This T cell receptor (beta chain) was captured in a study of T-cell memory formation after mild COVID-19. For the study at large: The two donors had largely donor-specific TCR clusters.

cDNA libraries for TCR alpha and TCR beta, carrying sample barcodes and UMIs, came from 5'RACE with constant-segment primers. One entry per CDR3 protein, called by TCRdb with MiXCR from the 5' RACE reads. The table includes about 290,000 distinct CDR3 sequences, 15% detected once. V was cut by 0 bases and J by 4 bases, with 13 bases left in between. The CDR3 consists of 16 residues. Germline V lookup: CDR1 SGHDT, CDR2 YYEEEE. Sequenced material: PBMCs or a T cell subset sorted from them (not recorded which). The rearrangement joins TRBV5-6 to TRBJ2-2; tentative D call: TRBD2 (6 bases). This receptor was taken from a man between 18 and 29 years old who had mild COVID-19 (a few samples of this study predate the infection). Cell type and time point are not known. CDR3 residues: CASSLVGGTTTGELFF. CDR3 in DNA: TGTGCCAGCAGCTTGGTGGGAGGCACGACCACCGGGGAGCTGTTTTTT. The whole variable domain, remainder taken from reference TRBV5-6 and TRBJ2-2, is DAGVTQSPTHLIKTRGQQVTLRCSPKSGHDTVSWYQQALGQGPQFIFQYYEEEERQRGNFPDRFSGHQFPNYSSELNVNALLLGDSALYLCASSLVGGTTTGELFFGEGSRLTVL.